The TCR beta chain under discussion was sequenced for a study of cytomegalovirus exposure and HLA in healthy donors. In the study overall: An earlier analysis identified 117 million unique TCR beta sequences in about 200 million T cells. Caucasian-associated ancestry cluster membership applied to 75% to 85% of around 400 genotyped donors.

The CDR3 sequence is 18 residues long. As to this clone: Its antigen is unknown.

Both 60 Vbeta primers and 13 Jbeta primers went into the PCR. Profiled with immunoSEQ multiplex PCR; TCRdb holds only in-frame clones, not every one. Of some 240,000 clones listed, about 78% are singletons. Regarding the study as a whole: Exclusion applied to some V segments, including TRBV6-2 and TRBV6-3, as they were indistinguishable. Across donors, sequencing depth was assumed by presence/absence analyses to be roughly uniform.

This TCR was sampled from a male donor in good health and CMV-seronegative. The sample was PBMCs. The gene calls are TRBV21-1 and TRBJ2-1; the table gives TRBD2 as D, unverified against the DNA. TRBV21-1 is noted as a pseudogene. CDR3 coding DNA: TGTGCCAGCAGCAAAGAGAGGGCTCGCGGGTTCTCCTACAATGAGCAGTTCTTC. It codes for CASSKERARGFSYNEQFF.